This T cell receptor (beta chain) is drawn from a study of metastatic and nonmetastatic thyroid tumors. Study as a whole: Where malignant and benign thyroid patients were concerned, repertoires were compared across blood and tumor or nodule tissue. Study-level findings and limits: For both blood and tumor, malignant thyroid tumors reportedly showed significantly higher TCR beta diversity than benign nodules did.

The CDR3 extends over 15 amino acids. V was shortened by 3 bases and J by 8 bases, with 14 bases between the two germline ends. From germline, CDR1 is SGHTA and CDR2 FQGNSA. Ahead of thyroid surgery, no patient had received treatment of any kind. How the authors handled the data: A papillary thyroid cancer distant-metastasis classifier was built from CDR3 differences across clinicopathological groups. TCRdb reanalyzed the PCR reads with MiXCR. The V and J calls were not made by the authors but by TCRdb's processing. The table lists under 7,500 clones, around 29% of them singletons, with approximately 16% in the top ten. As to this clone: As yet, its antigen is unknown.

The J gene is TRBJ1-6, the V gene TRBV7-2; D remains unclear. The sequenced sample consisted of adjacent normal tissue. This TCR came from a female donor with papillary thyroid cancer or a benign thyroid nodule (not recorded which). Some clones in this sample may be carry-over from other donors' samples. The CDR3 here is CASSFKLTGDSPLHF. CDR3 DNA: TGTGCCAGCAGCTTCAAATTGACGGGTGATTCACCCCTCCACTTT.